Below are 2 T cell receptor beta chains sequenced from a single sample in a study of CD8 T cells in ankylosing spondylitis. Study outcomes and limitations: Seemingly characteristic of ankylosing spondylitis blood was a TCR beta motif consisting of about 8 highly homologous variants.

No antigen has been identified for these receptors. TCRdb recomputed calls from the 5' RACE reads with MiXCR, one row per CDR3 protein. Of some 840,000 distinct CDR3 sequences in the sample, approximately 12% were seen once. Sequences were obtained from blood, either unsorted or a sorted T cell fraction (not recorded which). Receptor source: a male donor with ankylosing spondylitis.

This clonotype was seen only a few times. V is TRBV7-9 and J is TRBJ2-1; 9 nucleotides line up with TRBD1. CDR3 length: 14 amino acids. V was pared by 8 bases and J by 3 bases, with 5 bases of the junction left unmatched. Germline CDR1 is SEHNR and CDR2 is FQNEAQ (reference sequence). CDR3 amino acids: CASLQGAFYNEQFF. Written as DNA, the CDR3 is TGTGCCAGCTTACAGGGGGCCTTCTACAATGAGCAGTTCTTC. The whole variable domain, remainder taken from reference TRBV7-9 and TRBJ2-1, is DTGVSQNPRHKITKRGQNVTFRCDPISEHNRLYWYRQTLGQGPEFLTYFQNEAQLEKSRLLSDRFSAERPKGSFSTLEIQRTEQGDSAMYLCASLQGAFYNEQFFGPGTRLTVL.

This chain uses TRBV12-3 or TRBV12-4 with TRBJ2-1; 7 nucleotides agree with TRBD2. This CDR3 has 16 amino acids. V trimming: 4 bases; J trimming: 7 bases; junction bases outside the gene matches: 13. The CDR3 DNA sequence: TGTGCCAGCAGTTCCGTACAAGGGCTAGCGGTAAATGAGCAGTTCTTC. Translating it yields CASSSVQGLAVNEQFF.